This T cell receptor beta chain emerged from a study of CD8+CD57+ T cells in acquired aplastic anemia. This clonotype was seen a single time. The conserved closing phenylalanine or tryptophan is absent in this CDR3, likely reflecting a read error. Per germline, CDR1 SGHRS and CDR2 YFSETQ. J lost 8 bases, V lost 5 bases, and 3 bases had no gene match. The CDR3 spans 13 residues. Genomic DNA was employed as the template in profiling TCR beta VDJ and CDR3. One entry per CDR3 protein, called by TCRdb with MiXCR from the reads. The data contain about 180,000 distinct CDR3 sequences, around 50% of them singletons. CD8+CD57+ cell expansion, shown by flow cytometry, had occurred in the patients selected for sequencing.

This chain uses TRBV5-1 with TRBJ2-2, with TRBD1 matching over 10 bases. Sequencing used sorted CD4+, CD8+, or CD8+CD57+ T cells (not recorded which) from PBMCs. The receptor was isolated from a human donor with aplastic anemia. The CDR3 is CASRGQGKGELFS. The CDR3 coding sequence is TGCGCCAGCAGGGGACAGGGGAAGGGGGAGCTGTTTTCT.